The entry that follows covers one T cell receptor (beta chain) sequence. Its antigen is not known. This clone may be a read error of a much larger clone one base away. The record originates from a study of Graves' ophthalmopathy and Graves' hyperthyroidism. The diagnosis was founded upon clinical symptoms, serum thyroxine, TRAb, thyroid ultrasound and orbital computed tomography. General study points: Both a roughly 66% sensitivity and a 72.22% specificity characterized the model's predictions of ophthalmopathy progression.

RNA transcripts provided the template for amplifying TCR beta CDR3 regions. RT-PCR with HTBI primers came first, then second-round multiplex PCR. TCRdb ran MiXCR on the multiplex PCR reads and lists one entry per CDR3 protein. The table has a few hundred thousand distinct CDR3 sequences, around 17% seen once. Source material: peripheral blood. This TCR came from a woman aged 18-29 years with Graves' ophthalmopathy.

CDR3 protein: CSAPDRAPDDVQYF. As DNA, the CDR3 is TGCAGTGCCCCGGACAGGGCCCCCGACGACGTTCAGTACTTC. J is TRBJ2-4 and V is TRBV20-1, with 8 bases fitting TRBD1. The J segment lost 11 bases and the V segment lost 6 bases, leaving 15 bases of the junction unmatched. The CDR3 is 14 residues long. The V gene's germline CDR1 is DFQATT and CDR2 SNEGSKA (reference sequence).